The 22 T cell receptor beta chains listed next were all sequenced from one sample in a study of shared clonotypes between healthy human individuals. TCRdb's table, derived via immunoSEQ multiplex PCR, lists solely in-frame clones and lacks some. The sample holds about 1 million clones, around three quarters seen once. Specimen: memory CD4+ T cells from PBMCs. The sample's subset: CD45RA-negative fraction. All receptors come from a man younger than 30 in good health. Some clones in this sample may be carry-over from other donors' samples.

The gene calls are TRBV5-6 and TRBJ2-7; the match to TRBD2 covers 11 bases. V lost 1 base to trimming and J lost 6 bases; unmatched junction nucleotides: 6. Germline V CDR1 and CDR2: SGHDT, YYEEEE. This CDR3 has 15 amino acids. CDR3 in DNA: TGTGCCAGCAGCTTGATTAGCGGGAGGGCCGTCGAGCAGTACTTC. Encoded protein: CASSLISGRAVEQYF.

This rearrangement joins TRBV27 to TRBJ2-3; 9 nucleotides align to TRBD2. Unmatched junction bases numbered 21, after V lost 5 bases and J lost 3 bases. Per the germline V gene, CDR1 is MNHEY and CDR2 is SMNVEV (reference sequence). The CDR3 loop spans 20 amino acids. Here the CDR3 reads CASSTVWGFAREGETDTQYF. CDR3 coding DNA: TGTGCCAGCAGTACGGTCTGGGGTTTTGCGCGGGAGGGGGAGACAGATACGCAGTATTTT.

This clone was seen repeatedly, ten times or more. This chain joins TRBV4-2 and TRBJ1-2; D call uncertain. CDR1 is LGHNA and CDR2 is YNFKEQ in the germline V gene. V was clipped by 0 bases and J by 7 bases, with 12 bases between them. There are 14 residues in the CDR3. In DNA, the CDR3 is TGTGCCAGCAGCCAAGATCAAGAGGGCCTTGGCTACACCTTC. It translates to CASSQDQEGLGYTF.

The chain employs TRBV9 and TRBJ2-1; 9 bases line up with TRBD2. Germline V CDR1 and CDR2: SGDLS, YYNGEE. The V segment lost 1 base and the J segment 5 bases; nucleotides outside the gene matches: 4. This CDR3 has 15 amino acids. Written as DNA, the CDR3 is TGTGCCAGCAGCGTACTGCCTAGCGGGAACAATGAGCAGTTCTTC. This gives the protein CASSVLPSGNNEQFF.

The rearrangement links TRBV27 to TRBJ2-5, with TRBD2 matching over 10 bases. V was clipped by 6 bases and J by 5 bases; unmatched bases: 9. The CDR3 is 15 amino acids. In germline, CDR1 is MNHEY, CDR2 SMNVEV (reference sequence). In DNA, the CDR3 is TGTGCCAGCAGGAAGCGAGCGGGGGGGCGGGAGACCCAGTACTTC. This sequence encodes CASRKRAGGRETQYF.

The chain combines TRBV7-3 with TRBJ2-1; 12 positions agree with TRBD2. Germline CDR1 reads SGHTA; CDR2 reads FQGTGA. CDR3 size: 17 residues. V shed 2 bases and J 5 bases; nucleotides not matched to a gene: 7. The CDR3 sequence: CASSLRRLAGDNNEQFF. CDR3 nucleotides: TGTGCCAGCAGCTTACGGAGACTAGCGGGAGACAACAATGAGCAGTTCTTC. The entire variable domain, with the rest obtained from reference TRBV7-3 and TRBJ2-1, is as follows: GAGVSQTPSNKVTEKGKYVELRCDPISGHTALYWYRQSLGQGPEFLIYFQGTGAADDSGLPNDRFFAVRPEGSVSTLKIQRTERGDSAVYLCASSLRRLAGDNNEQFFGPGTRLTVL.

This clone showed up just once. At the DNA level, this CDR3 is encoded by other sequences in the same sample as well. This chain uses TRBV7-2 with TRBJ2-5, with 9 bases fitting TRBD1. Germline loops: CDR1 SGHTA, CDR2 FQGNSA. After removal of 3 bases from V and 5 bases from J, the junction contained 4 bases not matched to a gene. This CDR3 has 14 amino acids. CDR3: CASSFNRGRETQYF. CDR3 DNA: TGTGCCAGCAGCTTCAACAGGGGGCGTGAGACCCAGTACTTC. The whole variable domain, filled in from reference TRBV7-2 and TRBJ2-5, reads GAGVSQSPSNKVTEKGKDVELRCDPISGHTALYWYRQSLGQGLEFLIYFQGNSAPDKSGLPSDRFSAERTGGSVSTLTIQRTQQEDSAVYLCASSFNRGRETQYFGPGTRLLVL.

This rearrangement joins TRBV7-9 to TRBJ2-5; D is uncertain. The end of the DNA aligns better with TRBJ2-7, so the J call may be wrong. In germline, CDR1 is SEHNR, CDR2 FQNEAQ (reference sequence). CDR3 length: 14 amino acids. The CDR3 loop reads CASSLVSASYEQYF. The DNA of the CDR3 is TGTGCCAGCAGCTTAGTCTCGGCGTCCTACGAGCAGTACTTC.

The chain employs TRBV4-2 and TRBJ2-7, with D possibly matching TRBD2 (6 bases). CDR3 size: 14 residues. CDR1 and CDR2 (germline): LGHNA, YNFKEQ. With 0 bases removed from V and 5 bases from J, the gap between germline ends came to 11 bases. The CDR3 sequence is CASSQDGGIHEQYF. DNA for the CDR3: TGTGCCAGCAGCCAAGATGGAGGGATCCACGAGCAGTACTTC.

This sequence joins TRBV28 and TRBJ2-5; 11 bases align to TRBD2. The CDR3 length is 15 residues. From germline, CDR1 is MDHEN and CDR2 SYDVKM. V shed 2 bases, J shed 4 bases, and the junction held 3 bases outside the gene matches. The CDR3 bases are TGTGCCAGCAGTTTACCGACTAGCGGGATAGAGACCCAGTACTTC. Translating gives CASSLPTSGIETQYF.

Of note for this clone: Other nucleotide sequences in the sample specify the same CDR3. This chain uses TRBV7-2 with TRBJ1-2; 12 bases agree with TRBD1. CDR1 is SGHTA and CDR2 is FQGNSA in the germline V gene. V dropped 1 base and J dropped 7; count of bases not matched to a gene: 7. CDR3 length: 16 amino acids. In nucleotides, the CDR3 is TGTGCCAGCAGCTTAGTCGGGGGACAGGGGGCAAGTGGCTACACCTTC. Its translation is CASSLVGGQGASGYTF.

The chain has TRBV27 and TRBJ2-7, with D perhaps given as TRBD1 or TRBD2 (5 bases each). V lost 4 bases to trimming and J lost 13 bases, with 20 bases between them. This CDR3 is built from 13 residues. The germline CDR1 and CDR2 sequences are MNHEY and SMNVEV (reference sequence). The CDR3 bases are TGTGCCAGCAGTTCCTCGGGGACGGACTTGGGCTACTTC. Its translation: CASSSSGTDLGYF.

The chain carries TRBV7-3 and TRBJ1-1; no reliable D call. The germline CDR1 and CDR2 sequences are SGHTA and FQGTGA. The germline V and J ends were trimmed by 2 bases and 5 bases, with 3 bases remaining between them. The CDR3 runs to 11 residues. DNA of the CDR3: TGTGCCAGCAGCTTAGGGACTGAAGCTTTCTTT. As protein: CASSLGTEAFF.

The chain links TRBV5-1 to TRBJ2-1, with D unclear. There are 14 residues in the CDR3. V was cut by 1 base and J by 5 bases, with 10 bases left in between. Germline CDR1 and CDR2: SGHRS and YFSETQ. CDR3 amino acids: CASSLTFPNNEQFF. As DNA, the CDR3 is TGCGCCAGCAGCTTGACATTTCCTAACAATGAGCAGTTCTTC. Combining the CDR3 with reference TRBV5-1 and TRBJ2-1 gives the whole variable domain KAGVTQTPRYLIKTRGQQVTLSCSPISGHRSVSWYQQTPGQGLQFLFEYFSETQRNKGNFPGRFSGRQFSNSRSEMNVSTLELGDSALYLCASSLTFPNNEQFFGPGTRLTVL.

The genes are TRBV5-1 and TRBJ2-5; TRBD1 matches 10 bases. Trimming at V came to 3 bases and at J to 8 bases, leaving 4 bases not matched to a gene. This CDR3 is built from 13 residues. Germline V gene sequence: CDR1 SGHRS, CDR2 YFSETQ. This chain's CDR3 is CASSSGTGDTQYF. The CDR3 DNA reads as TGCGCCAGCAGCTCCGGGACAGGGGATACCCAGTACTTC.

CDR3 region: CARATGAADTIYF. CDR3 DNA: TGTGCTCGGGCGACAGGGGCCGCGGACACCATATATTTT. The chain employs TRBV10-3 and TRBJ1-3, with 8 bases matching TRBD1. Germline CDR1 ENHRY, CDR2 SYGVKD. This CDR3 is 13 amino acids long.

This clone has just a few counts. The chain links TRBV27 to TRBJ2-4; possibly TRBD2 for D (6 bases). The CDR3 totals 15 residues. Trimming removed 6 bases at V and 0 bases at J, with 12 bases between. Germline assignment: CDR1 MNHEY and CDR2 SMNVEV (reference sequence). The CDR3 sequence is CASRRLASAKNIQYF. DNA for the CDR3: TGTGCCAGCAGGCGGCTAGCGTCAGCCAAAAACATTCAGTACTTC.

The V call is TRBV6-5, the J call TRBJ1-1, with unresolved D. Germline V gives CDR1 MNHEY, CDR2 SVGAGI. The CDR3 is 14 residues long. V dropped 2 bases and J dropped 0 bases, with 7 bases sitting between them. CDR3 sequence: CASSYTRMNTEAFF. CDR3 sequence (DNA): TGTGCCAGCAGTTACACTAGGATGAACACTGAAGCTTTCTTT.

The chain is built from TRBV2 and TRBJ1-4; tentatively, D is TRBD1 (6 bases). Germline-derived CDR1 and CDR2 are SNHLY and FYNNEI. This CDR3 is 15 amino acids long. Trimming stripped 3 bases from V and 8 bases from J, with 16 bases between. As DNA, the CDR3 is TGTGCCAGCAGTGAGTCGGGGGCGCTCAGCGAAAAACTGTTTTTT. This codes for CASSESGALSEKLFF.

This chain uses TRBV7-2 with TRBJ2-1; 11 bases are shared with TRBD1. After removal of 5 bases from V and 7 bases from J, the junction contained 10 bases not matched to a gene. In germline, CDR1 is SGHTA, CDR2 FQGNSA. There are 16 residues in the CDR3. In nucleotides, the CDR3 is TGTGCCAGCAGCGTTACACCGGGACAGGGGGGGAATGAGCAGTTCTTC. This sequence encodes CASSVTPGQGGNEQFF. The full variable domain, completed using reference TRBV7-2 and TRBJ2-1, is GAGVSQSPSNKVTEKGKDVELRCDPISGHTALYWYRQSLGQGLEFLIYFQGNSAPDKSGLPSDRFSAERTGGSVSTLTIQRTQQEDSAVYLCASSVTPGQGGNEQFFGPGTRLTVL.

This chain connects TRBV19 to TRBJ1-5; 8 positions agree with TRBD1. With 6 bases clipped from V and 6 bases from J, the junction kept 7 bases outside the gene matches. Germline CDR1 and CDR2: LNHDA and SQIVND (reference sequence). This CDR3 has 14 amino acids. DNA of the CDR3: TGTGCCAGTAGCCAGGGGGCGTTGGGTCAGCCCCAGCATTTT. It codes for CASSQGALGQPQHF.

The chain joins TRBV5-1 to TRBJ2-1; D gene unclear. V lost 2 bases and J 7 bases, leaving 7 bases between the germline ends. Germline loops: CDR1 SGHRS, CDR2 YFSETQ. CDR3 length: 12 amino acids. The CDR3 spells CASSFMGNEQFF. The CDR3 coding sequence is TGCGCCAGCAGCTTTATGGGAAATGAGCAGTTCTTC.